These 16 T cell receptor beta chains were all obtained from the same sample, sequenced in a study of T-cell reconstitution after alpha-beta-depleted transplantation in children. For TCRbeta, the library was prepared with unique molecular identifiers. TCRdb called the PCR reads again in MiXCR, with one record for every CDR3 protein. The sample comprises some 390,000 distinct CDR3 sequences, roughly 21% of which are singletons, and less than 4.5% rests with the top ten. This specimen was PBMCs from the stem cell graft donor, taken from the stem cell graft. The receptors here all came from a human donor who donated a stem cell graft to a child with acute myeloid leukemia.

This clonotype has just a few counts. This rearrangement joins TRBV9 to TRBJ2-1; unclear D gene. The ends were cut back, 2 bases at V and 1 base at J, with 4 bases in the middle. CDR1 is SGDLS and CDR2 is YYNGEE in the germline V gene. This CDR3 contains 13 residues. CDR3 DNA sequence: TGTGCCAGCAGCGTCCAGTCCTACAATGAGCAGTTCTTC. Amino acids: CASSVQSYNEQFF.

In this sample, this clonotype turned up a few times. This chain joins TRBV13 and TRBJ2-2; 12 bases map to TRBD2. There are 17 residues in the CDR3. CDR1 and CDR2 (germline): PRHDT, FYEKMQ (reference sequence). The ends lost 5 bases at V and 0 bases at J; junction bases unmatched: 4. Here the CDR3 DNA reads TGTGCCAGCAGCCTCGGACTAGCGGGGTCGAACACCGGGGAGCTGTTTTTT. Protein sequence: CASSLGLAGSNTGELFF.

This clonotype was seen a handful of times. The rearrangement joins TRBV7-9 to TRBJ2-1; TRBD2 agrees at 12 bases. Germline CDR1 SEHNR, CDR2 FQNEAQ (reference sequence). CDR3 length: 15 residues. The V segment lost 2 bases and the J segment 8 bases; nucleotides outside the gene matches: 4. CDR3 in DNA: TGTGCCAGCAGCTTACTAGCGGGAGGGCCCCATGAGCAGTTCTTC. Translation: CASSLLAGGPHEQFF.

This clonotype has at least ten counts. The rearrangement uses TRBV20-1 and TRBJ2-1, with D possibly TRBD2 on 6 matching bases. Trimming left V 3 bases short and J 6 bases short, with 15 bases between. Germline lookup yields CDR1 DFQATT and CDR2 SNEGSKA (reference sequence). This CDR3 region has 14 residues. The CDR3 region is CSARQGGMGNEQFF. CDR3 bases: TGCAGTGCTAGGCAGGGAGGAATGGGCAATGAGCAGTTCTTC.

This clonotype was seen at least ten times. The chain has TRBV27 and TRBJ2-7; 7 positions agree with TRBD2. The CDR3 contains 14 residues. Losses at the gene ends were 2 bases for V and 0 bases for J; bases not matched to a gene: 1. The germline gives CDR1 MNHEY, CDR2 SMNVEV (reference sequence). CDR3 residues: CASSLLADSYEQYF. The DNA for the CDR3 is TGTGCCAGCAGTTTACTAGCGGACTCCTACGAGCAGTACTTC.

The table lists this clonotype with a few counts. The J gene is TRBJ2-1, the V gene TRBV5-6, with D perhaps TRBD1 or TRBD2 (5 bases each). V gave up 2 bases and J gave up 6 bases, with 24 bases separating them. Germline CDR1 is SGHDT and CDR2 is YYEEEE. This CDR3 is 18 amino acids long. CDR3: CASSFNRGQPATANEQFF. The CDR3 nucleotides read TGTGCCAGCAGCTTCAACCGGGGCCAGCCCGCGACCGCCAATGAGCAGTTCTTC.

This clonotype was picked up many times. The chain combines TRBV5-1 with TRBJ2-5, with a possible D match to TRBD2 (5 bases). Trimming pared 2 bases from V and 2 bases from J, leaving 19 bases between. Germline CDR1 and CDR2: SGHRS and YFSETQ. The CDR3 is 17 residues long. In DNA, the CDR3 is TGCGCCAGCAGCTTAAACATTCGTGGACTGGTTCAAGAGACCCAGTACTTC. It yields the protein CASSLNIRGLVQETQYF.

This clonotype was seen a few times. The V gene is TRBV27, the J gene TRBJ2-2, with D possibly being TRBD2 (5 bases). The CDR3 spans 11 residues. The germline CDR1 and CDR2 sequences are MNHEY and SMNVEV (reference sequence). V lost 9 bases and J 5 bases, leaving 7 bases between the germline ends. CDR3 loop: CARGGTGELFF. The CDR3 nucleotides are TGTGCCAGAGGCGGGACCGGGGAGCTGTTTTTT.

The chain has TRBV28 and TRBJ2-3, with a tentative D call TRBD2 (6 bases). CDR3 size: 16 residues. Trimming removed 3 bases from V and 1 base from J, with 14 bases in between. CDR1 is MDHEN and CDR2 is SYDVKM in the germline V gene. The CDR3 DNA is TGTGCCAGCAGTTTTGAATCGGGGGTCGGCACAGATACGCAGTATTTT. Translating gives CASSFESGVGTDTQYF.

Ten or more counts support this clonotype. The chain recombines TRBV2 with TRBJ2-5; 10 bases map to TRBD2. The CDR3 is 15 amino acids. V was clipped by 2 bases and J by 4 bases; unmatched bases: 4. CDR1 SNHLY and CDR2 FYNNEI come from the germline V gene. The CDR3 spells CASSEPAGGPETQYF. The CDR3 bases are TGTGCCAGCAGTGAACCAGCGGGAGGGCCAGAGACCCAGTACTTC.

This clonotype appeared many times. This CDR3 is CSAETGVREQFF. The CDR3 nucleotides read TGCAGTGCAGAGACCGGGGTACGCGAGCAGTTCTTC. The genes are TRBV20-1 and TRBJ2-1; possibly TRBD2 for D (5 bases). Germline loops: CDR1 DFQATT, CDR2 SNEGSKA (reference sequence). The CDR3 has 12 residues. V dropped 6 bases and J dropped 10 bases, with 16 bases sitting between them.

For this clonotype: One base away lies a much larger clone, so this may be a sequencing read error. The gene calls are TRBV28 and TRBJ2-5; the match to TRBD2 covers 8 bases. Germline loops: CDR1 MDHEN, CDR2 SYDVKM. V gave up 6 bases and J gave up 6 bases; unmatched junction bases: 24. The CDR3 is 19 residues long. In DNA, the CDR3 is TGTGCCAGCAGCACACCCTTTTTCCCGGGACTAGGTCGGCCGAAGACCCAGTACTTC. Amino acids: CASSTPFFPGLGRPKTQYF.

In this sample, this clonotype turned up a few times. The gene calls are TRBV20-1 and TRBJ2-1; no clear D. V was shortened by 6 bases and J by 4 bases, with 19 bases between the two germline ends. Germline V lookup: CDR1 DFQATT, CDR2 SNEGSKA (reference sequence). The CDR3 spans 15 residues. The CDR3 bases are TGCAGTGCCCCGCCCTTTGGCGCGGCATACAATGAGCAGTTCTTC. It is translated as CSAPPFGAAYNEQFF.

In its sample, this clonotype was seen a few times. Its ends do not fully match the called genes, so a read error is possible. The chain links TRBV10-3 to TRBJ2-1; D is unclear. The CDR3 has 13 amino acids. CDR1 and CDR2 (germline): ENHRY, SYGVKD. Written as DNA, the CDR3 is TGTGCCATCAGTGATGCCTCCTCCAATGAGCAGTTCTTC. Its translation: CAISDASSNEQFF.

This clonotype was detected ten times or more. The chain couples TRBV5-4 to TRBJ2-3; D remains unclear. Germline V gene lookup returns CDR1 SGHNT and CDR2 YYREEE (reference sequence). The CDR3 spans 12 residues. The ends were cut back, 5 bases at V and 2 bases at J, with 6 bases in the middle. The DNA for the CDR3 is TGTGCCAGCAGGCTGAACACAGATACGCAGTATTTT. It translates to CASRLNTDTQYF. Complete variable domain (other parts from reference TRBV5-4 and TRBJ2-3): ETGVTQSPTHLIKTRGQQVTLRCSSQSGHNTVSWYQQALGQGPQFIFQYYREEENGRGNFPPRFSGLQFPNYSSELNVNALELDDSALYLCASRLNTDTQYFGPGTRLTVL.

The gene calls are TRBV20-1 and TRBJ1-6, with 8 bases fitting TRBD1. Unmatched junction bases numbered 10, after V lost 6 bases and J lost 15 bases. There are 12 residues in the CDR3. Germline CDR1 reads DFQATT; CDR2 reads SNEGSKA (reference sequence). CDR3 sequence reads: CSASSDRVVLHF. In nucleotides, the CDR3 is TGCAGTGCCTCCTCGGACAGGGTGGTCCTCCACTTT.